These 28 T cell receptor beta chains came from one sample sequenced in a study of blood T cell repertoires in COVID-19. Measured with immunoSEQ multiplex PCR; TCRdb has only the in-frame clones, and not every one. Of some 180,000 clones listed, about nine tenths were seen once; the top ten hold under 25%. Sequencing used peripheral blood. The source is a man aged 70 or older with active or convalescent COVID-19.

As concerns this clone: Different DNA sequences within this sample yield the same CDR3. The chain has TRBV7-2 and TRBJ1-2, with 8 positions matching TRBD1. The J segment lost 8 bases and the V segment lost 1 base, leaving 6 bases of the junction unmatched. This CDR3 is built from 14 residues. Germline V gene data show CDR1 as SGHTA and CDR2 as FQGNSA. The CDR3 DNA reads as TGTGCCAGCAGCTTAGAACAGGGGGTTGGGGGCTACACCTTC. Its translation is CASSLEQGVGGYTF.

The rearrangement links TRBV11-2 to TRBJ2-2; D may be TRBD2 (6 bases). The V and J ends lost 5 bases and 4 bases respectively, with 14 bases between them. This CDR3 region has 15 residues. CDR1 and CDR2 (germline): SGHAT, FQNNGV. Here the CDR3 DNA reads TGTGCCAGCAGCCACTCCGGGGGAATCACCGGGGAGCTGTTTTTT. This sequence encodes CASSHSGGITGELFF.

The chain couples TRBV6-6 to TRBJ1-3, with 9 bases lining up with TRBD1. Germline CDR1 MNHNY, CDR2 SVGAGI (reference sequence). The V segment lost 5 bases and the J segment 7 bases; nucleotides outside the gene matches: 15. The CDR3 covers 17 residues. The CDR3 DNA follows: TGTGCCAGCAGTCTCGCGTCCCAGGACAGGGGTTGGAACACCATATATTTT. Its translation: CASSLASQDRGWNTIYF.

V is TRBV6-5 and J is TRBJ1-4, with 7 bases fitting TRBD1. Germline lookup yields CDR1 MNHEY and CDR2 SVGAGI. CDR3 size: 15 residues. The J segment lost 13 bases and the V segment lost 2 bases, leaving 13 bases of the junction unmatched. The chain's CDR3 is CASSYEPGQTNGLFF. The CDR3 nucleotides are TGTGCCAGCAGTTACGAACCGGGACAGACTAATGGACTGTTTTTT.

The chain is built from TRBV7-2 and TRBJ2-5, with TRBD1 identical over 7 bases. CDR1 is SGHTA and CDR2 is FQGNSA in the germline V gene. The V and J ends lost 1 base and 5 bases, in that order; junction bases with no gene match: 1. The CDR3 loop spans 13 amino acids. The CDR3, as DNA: TGTGCCAGCAGCTTAGGAGGGGGCGAGACCCAGTACTTC. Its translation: CASSLGGGETQYF.

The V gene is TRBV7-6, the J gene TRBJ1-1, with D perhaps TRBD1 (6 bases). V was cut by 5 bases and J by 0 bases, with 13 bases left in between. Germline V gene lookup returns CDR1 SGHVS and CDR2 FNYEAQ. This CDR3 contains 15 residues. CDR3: CASSHLQGLNTEAFF. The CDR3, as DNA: TGTGCCAGCAGCCACTTGCAGGGGCTGAACACTGAAGCTTTCTTT.

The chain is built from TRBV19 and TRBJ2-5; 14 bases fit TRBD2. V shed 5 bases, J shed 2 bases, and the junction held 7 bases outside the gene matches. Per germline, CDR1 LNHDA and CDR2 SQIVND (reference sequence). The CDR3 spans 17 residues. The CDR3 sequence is CASSARTSGGTQETQYF. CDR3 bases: TGTGCCAGTAGTGCCAGGACTAGCGGGGGGACACAAGAGACCCAGTACTTC.

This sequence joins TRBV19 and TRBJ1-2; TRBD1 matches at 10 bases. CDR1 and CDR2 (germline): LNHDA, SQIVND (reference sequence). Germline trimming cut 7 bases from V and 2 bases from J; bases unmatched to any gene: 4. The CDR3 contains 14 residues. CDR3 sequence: CASTPDRGNYGYTF. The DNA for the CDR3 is TGTGCCAGTACTCCGGACAGGGGGAACTATGGCTACACCTTC. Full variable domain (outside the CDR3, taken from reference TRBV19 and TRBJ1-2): DGGITQSPKYLFRKEGQNVTLSCEQNLNHDAMYWYRQDPGQGLRLIYYSQIVNDFQKGDIAEGYSVSREKKESFPLTVTSAQKNPTAFYLCASTPDRGNYGYTFGSGTRLTVV.

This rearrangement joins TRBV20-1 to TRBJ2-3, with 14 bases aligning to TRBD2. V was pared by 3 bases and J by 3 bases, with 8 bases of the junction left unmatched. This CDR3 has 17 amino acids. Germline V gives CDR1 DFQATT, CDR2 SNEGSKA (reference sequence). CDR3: CSASPGLAGVGTDTQYF. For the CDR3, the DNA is TGCAGTGCTAGTCCGGGACTAGCGGGAGTCGGGACAGATACGCAGTATTTT.

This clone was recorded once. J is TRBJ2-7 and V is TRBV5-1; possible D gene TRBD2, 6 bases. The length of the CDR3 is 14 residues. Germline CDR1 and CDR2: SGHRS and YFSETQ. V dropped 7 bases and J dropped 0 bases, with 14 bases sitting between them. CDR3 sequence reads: CASAEAGSSYEQYF. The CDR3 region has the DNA TGCGCCAGCGCCGAGGCCGGGAGCTCCTACGAGCAGTACTTC.

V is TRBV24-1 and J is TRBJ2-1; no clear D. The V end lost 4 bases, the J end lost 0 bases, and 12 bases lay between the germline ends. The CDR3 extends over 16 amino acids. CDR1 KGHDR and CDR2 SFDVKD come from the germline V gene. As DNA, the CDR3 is TGTGCCACCAGTGACCCTACAGCAAGCTCCTACAATGAGCAGTTCTTC. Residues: CATSDPTASSYNEQFF.

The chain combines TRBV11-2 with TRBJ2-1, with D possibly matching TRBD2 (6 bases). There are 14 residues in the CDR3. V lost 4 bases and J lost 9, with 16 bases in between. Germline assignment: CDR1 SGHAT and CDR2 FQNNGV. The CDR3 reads CASSSPRLDTEQFF. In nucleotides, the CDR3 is TGTGCCAGCAGCTCACCCCGACTAGACACTGAGCAGTTCTTC.

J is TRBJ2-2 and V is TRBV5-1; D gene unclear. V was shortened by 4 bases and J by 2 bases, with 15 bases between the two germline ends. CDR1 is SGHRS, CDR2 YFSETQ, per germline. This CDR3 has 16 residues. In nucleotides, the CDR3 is TGCGCCAGCAGCCCCTTGACACAATTCAACACCGGGGAGCTGTTTTTT. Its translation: CASSPLTQFNTGELFF.

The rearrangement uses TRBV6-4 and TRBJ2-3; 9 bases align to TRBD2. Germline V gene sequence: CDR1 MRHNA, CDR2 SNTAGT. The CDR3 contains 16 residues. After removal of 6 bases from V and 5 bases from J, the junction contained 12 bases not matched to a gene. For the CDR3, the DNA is TGTGCCAGCAGCGTGCCTCTAGCGGGGATTGAAGATACGCAGTATTTT. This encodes CASSVPLAGIEDTQYF.

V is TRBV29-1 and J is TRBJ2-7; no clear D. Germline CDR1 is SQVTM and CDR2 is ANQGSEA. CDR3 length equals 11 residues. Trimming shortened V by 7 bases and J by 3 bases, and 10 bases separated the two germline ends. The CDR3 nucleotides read TGCAGCGCCGAGTCTCTCTACGAGCAGTACTTC. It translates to CSAESLYEQYF.

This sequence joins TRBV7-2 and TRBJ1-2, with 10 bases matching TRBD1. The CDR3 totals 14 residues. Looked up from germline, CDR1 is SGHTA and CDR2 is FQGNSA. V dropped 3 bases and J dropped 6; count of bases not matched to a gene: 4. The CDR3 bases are TGTGCCAGCAGCTTTCAGACAGGGGGCAATGGCTACACCTTC. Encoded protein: CASSFQTGGNGYTF.

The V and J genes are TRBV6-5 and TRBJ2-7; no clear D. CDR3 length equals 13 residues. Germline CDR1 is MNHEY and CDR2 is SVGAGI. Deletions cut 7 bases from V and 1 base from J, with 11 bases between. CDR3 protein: CASTPVLSYEQYF. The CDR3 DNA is TGTGCCAGCACCCCGGTGCTATCCTACGAGCAGTACTTC.

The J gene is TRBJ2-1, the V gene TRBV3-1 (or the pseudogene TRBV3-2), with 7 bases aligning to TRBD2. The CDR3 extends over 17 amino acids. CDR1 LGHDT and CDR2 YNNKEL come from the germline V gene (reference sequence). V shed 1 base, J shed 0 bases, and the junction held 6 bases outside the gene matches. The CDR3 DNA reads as TGTGCCAGCAGCCAAGGACCGGGGAGGGGCTCCTACAATGAGCAGTTCTTC. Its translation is CASSQGPGRGSYNEQFF.

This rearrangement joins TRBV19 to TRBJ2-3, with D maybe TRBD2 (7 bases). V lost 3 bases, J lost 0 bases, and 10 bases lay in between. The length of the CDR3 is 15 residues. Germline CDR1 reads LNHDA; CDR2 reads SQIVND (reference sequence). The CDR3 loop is CASSMAGASTDTQYF. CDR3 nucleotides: TGTGCCAGTAGTATGGCGGGGGCTAGCACAGATACGCAGTATTTT.

CDR3: CATSRGLESLYEQYF. Written as DNA, the CDR3 is TGTGCCACCAGCAGGGGACTAGAATCCCTCTACGAGCAGTACTTC. V and J are TRBV15 and TRBJ2-7; 8 bases are shared with TRBD2. Germline V CDR1 and CDR2: LNHNV, YYDKDF (reference sequence). Trimming at V came to 3 bases and at J to 3 bases, leaving 7 bases not matched to a gene. The CDR3 spans 15 residues.

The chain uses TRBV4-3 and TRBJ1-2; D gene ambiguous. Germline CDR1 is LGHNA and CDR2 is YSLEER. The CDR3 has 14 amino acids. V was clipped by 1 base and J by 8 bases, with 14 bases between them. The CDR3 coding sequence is TGCGCCAGCAGCCAAGCCTTACGGGGAGGGGGCTACACCTTC. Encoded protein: CASSQALRGGGYTF.

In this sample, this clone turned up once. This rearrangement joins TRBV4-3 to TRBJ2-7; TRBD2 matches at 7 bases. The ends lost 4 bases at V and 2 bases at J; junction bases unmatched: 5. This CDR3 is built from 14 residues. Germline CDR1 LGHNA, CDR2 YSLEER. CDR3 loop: CASSRWEGPYEQYF. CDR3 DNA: TGCGCCAGCAGCCGGTGGGAGGGCCCCTACGAGCAGTACTTC.

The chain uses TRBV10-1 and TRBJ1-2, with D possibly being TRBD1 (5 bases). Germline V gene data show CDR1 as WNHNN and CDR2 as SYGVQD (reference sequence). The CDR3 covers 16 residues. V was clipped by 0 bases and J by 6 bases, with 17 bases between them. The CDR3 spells CASSESVDGSGNGYTF. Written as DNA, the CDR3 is TGCGCCAGCAGTGAGTCTGTGGATGGGTCAGGGAATGGCTACACCTTC.

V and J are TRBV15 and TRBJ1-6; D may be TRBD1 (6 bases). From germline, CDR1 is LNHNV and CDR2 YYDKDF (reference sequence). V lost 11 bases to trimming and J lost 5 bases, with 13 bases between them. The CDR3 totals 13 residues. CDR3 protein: CASGGQNNSPLHF. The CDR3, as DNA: TGTGCCTCTGGAGGACAGAATAATTCACCCCTCCACTTT.

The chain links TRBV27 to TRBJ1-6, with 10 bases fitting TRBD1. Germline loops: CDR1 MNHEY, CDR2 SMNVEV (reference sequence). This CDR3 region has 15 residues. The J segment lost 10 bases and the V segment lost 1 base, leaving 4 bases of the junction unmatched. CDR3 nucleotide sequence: TGTGCCAGCAGTTTATTCTCGACAGGGGGCTCACCCCTCCACTTT. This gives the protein CASSLFSTGGSPLHF.

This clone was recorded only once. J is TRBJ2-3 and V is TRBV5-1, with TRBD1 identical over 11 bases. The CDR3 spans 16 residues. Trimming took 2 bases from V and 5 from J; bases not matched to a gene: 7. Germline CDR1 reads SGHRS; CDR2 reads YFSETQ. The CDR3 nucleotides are TGCGCCAGCAGCTTATCCGGGACAGGGGGAATAGATACGCAGTATTTT. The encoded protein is CASSLSGTGGIDTQYF.

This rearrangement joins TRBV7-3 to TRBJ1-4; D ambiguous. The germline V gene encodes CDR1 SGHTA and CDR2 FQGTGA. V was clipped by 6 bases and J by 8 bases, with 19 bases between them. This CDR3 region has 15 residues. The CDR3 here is CASRPTGTAGEKLFF. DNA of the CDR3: TGTGCCAGCAGACCGACCGGAACCGCGGGGGAAAAACTGTTTTTT.

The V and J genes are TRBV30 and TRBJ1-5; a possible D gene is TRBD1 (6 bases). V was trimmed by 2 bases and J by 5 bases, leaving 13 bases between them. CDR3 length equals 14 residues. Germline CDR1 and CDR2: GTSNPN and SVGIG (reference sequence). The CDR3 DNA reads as TGTGCCTGGAGTACCGGCAGGGGCGATCAGCCCCAGCATTTT. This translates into CAWSTGRGDQPQHF. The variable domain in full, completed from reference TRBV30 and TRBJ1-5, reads SQTIHQWPATLVQPVGSPLSLECTVEGTSNPNLYWYRQAAGRGLQLLFYSVGIGQISSEVPQNLSASRPQDRQFILSSKKLLLSDSGFYLCAWSTGRGDQPQHFGDGTRLSIL.